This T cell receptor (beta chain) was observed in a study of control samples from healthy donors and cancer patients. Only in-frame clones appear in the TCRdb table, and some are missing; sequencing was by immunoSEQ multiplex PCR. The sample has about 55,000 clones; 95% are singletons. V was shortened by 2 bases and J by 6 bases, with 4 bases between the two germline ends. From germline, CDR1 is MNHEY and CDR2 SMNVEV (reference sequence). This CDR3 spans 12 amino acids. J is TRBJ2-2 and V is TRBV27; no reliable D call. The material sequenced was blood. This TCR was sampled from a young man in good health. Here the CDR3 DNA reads TGTGCCAGCAGTTTACGGGCCGGGGAGCTGTTTTTT. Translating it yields CASSLRAGELFF.